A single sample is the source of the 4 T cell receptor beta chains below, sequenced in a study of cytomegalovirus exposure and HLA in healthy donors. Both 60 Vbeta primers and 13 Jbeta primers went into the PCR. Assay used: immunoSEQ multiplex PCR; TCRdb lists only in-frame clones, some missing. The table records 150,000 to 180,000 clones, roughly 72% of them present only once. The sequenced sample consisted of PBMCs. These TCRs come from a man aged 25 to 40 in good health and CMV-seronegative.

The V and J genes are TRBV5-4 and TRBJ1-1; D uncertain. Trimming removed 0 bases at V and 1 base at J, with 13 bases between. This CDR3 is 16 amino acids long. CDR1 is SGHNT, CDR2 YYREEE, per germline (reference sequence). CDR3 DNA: TGTGCCAGCAGCTTGGACTCCAGGCGGGGGAACACTGAAGCTTTCTTT. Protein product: CASSLDSRRGNTEAFF.

Written as DNA, the CDR3 is TGTGCCAGCAGTTTAAGCGGGGGGGCCGGGGAGCTGTTTTTT. This codes for CASSLSGGAGELFF. V and J are TRBV6-5 and TRBJ2-2; 10 bases match TRBD2. The V gene end was trimmed by 4 bases and the J gene end by 6 bases; junction bases not matched to a gene: 2. CDR3 length equals 14 residues. CDR1 and CDR2 (germline): MNHEY, SVGAGI.

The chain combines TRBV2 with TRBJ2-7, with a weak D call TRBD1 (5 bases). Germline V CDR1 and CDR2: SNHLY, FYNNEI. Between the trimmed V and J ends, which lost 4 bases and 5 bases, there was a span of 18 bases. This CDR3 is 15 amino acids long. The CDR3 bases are TGTGCCAGCAGTGTGTTTGTGGGGCCGGCTGACGAGCAGTACTTC. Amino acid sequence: CASSVFVGPADEQYF.

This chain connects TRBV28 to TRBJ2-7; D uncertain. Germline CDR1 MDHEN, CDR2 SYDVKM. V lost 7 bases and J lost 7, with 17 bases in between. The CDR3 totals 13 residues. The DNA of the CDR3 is TGTGCCAGCATCCCCGCAACAGTACCTGAGCAGTACTTC. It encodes CASIPATVPEQYF.